The TCR beta chain under discussion was sequenced for a study of OX40 agonist ivuxolimab in advanced cancers. Germline V gene data show CDR1 as SGDLS and CDR2 as YYNGEE. J was trimmed by 5 bases and V by 4 bases; bases with no gene match: 9. The CDR3 extends over 16 amino acids. Some clones are missing from TCRdb's copy, which holds only in-frame ones; the method was immunoSEQ multiplex PCR. This sample has under 70,000 clones, with around 87% found just once. V is TRBV9 and J is TRBJ2-5, with 12 positions matching TRBD1. The starting material was CD4+ or CD8+ T cells sorted from blood, obtained in a trial of the OX40 agonist ivuxolimab. The TCR comes from an adult with an advanced solid tumor such as melanoma, head and neck, liver or kidney cancer. CDR3 amino acids: CASSLTGTGGAETQYF. For the CDR3, the DNA is TGTGCCAGCAGCTTGACCGGGACAGGGGGCGCGGAGACCCAGTACTTC. The full variable domain, rest sourced from reference TRBV9 and TRBJ2-5, is DSGVTQTPKHLITATGQRVTLRCSPRSGDLSVYWYQQSLDQGLQFLIQYYNGEERAKGNILERFSAQQFPDLHSELNLSSLELGDSALYFCASSLTGTGGAETQYFGPGTRLLVL.